Shown below are 25 T cell receptor beta chains from a single sample sequenced in a study of T cell changes during pregnancy in multiple sclerosis (dated 2019 in TCRdb). The receptor library was made with the immunoSEQ multiplex PCR assay. Held by TCRdb, this immuneACCESS table contains in-frame sequences only and omits some clones. Under half of the omission traces to an unresolved V gene where checked; the cause of the rest is unknown. In this sample the table shows about 48,000 clones, 80% to 90% of which occur a single time. Clones ranked in the top ten supply 1% to 1.5% of the sample. This specimen consisted of CD4+ T cells from peripheral blood mononuclear cells, obtained in the second trimester of pregnancy. These TCRs come from a female donor with multiple sclerosis, enrolled in a pregnancy study.

V is TRBV9 and J is TRBJ2-2, with 10 bases lining up with TRBD1. V lost 4 bases and J lost 4; bases outside the gene matches: 4. Germline V CDR1 and CDR2: SGDLS, YYNGEE. The CDR3 runs to 15 residues. CDR3 DNA sequence: TGTGCCAGCAGCTTTCGGGACAGGGGCACCGGGGAGCTGTTTTTT. It encodes CASSFRDRGTGELFF.

The V call is TRBV5-1, the J call TRBJ2-7; 10 nucleotides agree with TRBD2. The length of the CDR3 is 14 residues. The J segment lost 2 bases and the V segment lost 1 base, leaving 0 bases of the junction unmatched. The V gene's germline CDR1 is SGHRS and CDR2 YFSETQ. CDR3 in amino acids: CASSLTSGAYEQYF. The CDR3 region has the DNA TGCGCCAGCAGCTTGACTAGCGGGGCCTACGAGCAGTACTTC.

The rearrangement joins TRBV7-2 to TRBJ1-3; possible D gene TRBD1, 5 bases. Germline V gene data show CDR1 as SGHTA and CDR2 as FQGNSA. V was cut by 5 bases and J by 4 bases, with 15 bases left in between. The CDR3 consists of 15 residues. The CDR3 reads CASSLLVGVGNTIYF. CDR3 bases: TGTGCCAGCAGCCTCCTAGTAGGGGTCGGAAACACCATATATTTT.

The V call is TRBV7-9, the J call TRBJ2-1, with a weak D call TRBD1 (5 bases). Trimming removed 3 bases from V and 6 bases from J, with 6 bases in between. CDR3 size: 12 residues. Germline assignment: CDR1 SEHNR and CDR2 FQNEAQ (reference sequence). The CDR3 protein is CASSFQGNEQFF. CDR3 coding DNA: TGTGCCAGCAGCTTTCAGGGCAATGAGCAGTTCTTC.

There are a few counts of this clone. This sequence joins TRBV4-1 and TRBJ2-7; tentatively, D is TRBD1 (5 bases). The CDR3 loop spans 14 amino acids. V was cut by 1 base and J by 3 bases, with 10 bases left in between. CDR1 MGHRA and CDR2 YSYEKL come from the germline V gene. CDR3 DNA sequence: TGCGCCAGCAGCCAAGTTGAAGGGGACTACGAGCAGTACTTC. Its translation: CASSQVEGDYEQYF.

This clone was detected only a few times. The chain is built from TRBV30 and TRBJ1-1; no clear D gene. The germline CDR1 and CDR2 sequences are GTSNPN and SVGIG (reference sequence). The V and J ends lost 5 bases and 7 bases respectively, with 17 bases between them. The CDR3 is 13 residues long. CDR3 DNA sequence: TGTGCCTGGGAGAGGGTGGGGATATATGAAGCTTTCTTT. Amino acid sequence: CAWERVGIYEAFF.

V usage is TRBV7-2 and J usage is TRBJ2-2; tentatively, D is TRBD1 (5 bases). V was shortened by 5 bases and J by 4 bases, with 11 bases between the two germline ends. The CDR3 is made up of 14 amino acids. Germline V gene lookup returns CDR1 SGHTA and CDR2 FQGNSA. CDR3 DNA: TGTGCCAGCAGCCAGAGACAGTCCACCGGGGAGCTGTTTTTT. Protein: CASSQRQSTGELFF. The variable domain in full, completed from reference TRBV7-2 and TRBJ2-2, reads GAGVSQSPSNKVTEKGKDVELRCDPISGHTALYWYRQSLGQGLEFLIYFQGNSAPDKSGLPSDRFSAERTGGSVSTLTIQRTQQEDSAVYLCASSQRQSTGELFFGEGSRLTVL.

The chain links TRBV5-4 to TRBJ2-7, with TRBD2 matching over 13 bases. CDR1 SGHNT and CDR2 YYREEE come from the germline V gene (reference sequence). The CDR3 contains 19 residues. With V trimmed by 3 bases and J by 4 bases, 16 bases remained unmatched. CDR3 sequence reads: CASSSRNPGRLAGGYEQYF. CDR3 DNA: TGTGCCAGCAGCTCCCGTAACCCTGGACGACTAGCGGGAGGATACGAGCAGTACTTC.

V and J are TRBV6-4 and TRBJ1-2, with D possibly matching TRBD1 (6 bases). This CDR3 region has 16 residues. CDR1 is MRHNA and CDR2 is SNTAGT in the germline V gene. V lost 6 bases and J lost 2, with 19 bases in between. CDR3 in amino acids: CASSDGRGAANYGYTF. For the CDR3, the DNA is TGTGCCAGCAGCGACGGGCGGGGGGCCGCGAACTATGGCTACACCTTC.

J is TRBJ2-3 and V is TRBV5-1; 8 positions agree with TRBD1. CDR3 size: 16 residues. CDR1 is SGHRS, CDR2 YFSETQ, per germline. Trimming at V came to 0 bases and at J to 6 bases, leaving 9 bases not matched to a gene. The CDR3 here is CASSLEGTGISDTQYF. CDR3 bases: TGCGCCAGCAGCTTGGAAGGGACAGGAATTTCCGATACGCAGTATTTT.

This clone appeared a few times. The chain carries TRBV7-9 and TRBJ2-7; TRBD2 aligns across 10 bases. The CDR3 is 13 amino acids. The V segment lost 5 bases and the J segment 7 bases; nucleotides outside the gene matches: 5. CDR1 and CDR2 (germline): SEHNR, FQNEAQ (reference sequence). CDR3 residues: CASSPSGSGEQYF. CDR3 coding DNA: TGTGCCAGCAGCCCTAGCGGGAGTGGAGAGCAGTACTTC.

The table lists this clone with a count of one. V and J are TRBV2 and TRBJ1-1; possible D gene TRBD1, 5 bases. With 7 bases removed from V and 1 base from J, the gap between germline ends came to 10 bases. From germline, CDR1 is SNHLY and CDR2 FYNNEI. This CDR3 has 13 amino acids. CDR3 sequence: CASTRQRNTEAFF. CDR3 bases: TGTGCCAGCACTCGACAGAGGAACACTGAAGCTTTCTTT.

The CDR3: CASSPAGTSGLRETQYF. The DNA of the CDR3 is TGCGCCAGCAGCCCGGCGGGGACTAGCGGTTTACGTGAGACCCAGTACTTC. The gene calls are TRBV5-1 and TRBJ2-5; 11 positions match TRBD2. V lost 4 bases, J lost 5 bases, and 13 bases stayed unmatched. The CDR3 has 17 amino acids. Germline assignment: CDR1 SGHRS and CDR2 YFSETQ.

The rearrangement links TRBV5-4 to TRBJ2-2, with 9 bases matching TRBD1. Losses at the gene ends were 2 bases for V and 4 bases for J; bases not matched to a gene: 0. CDR3 length equals 14 residues. CDR1 and CDR2 (germline): SGHNT, YYREEE (reference sequence). The CDR3 protein is CASSLQGATGELFF. The CDR3 nucleotides are TGTGCCAGCAGCTTACAGGGGGCCACCGGGGAGCTGTTTTTT.

The J gene is TRBJ1-3, the V gene TRBV2; TRBD1 agrees at 7 bases. The V gene's germline CDR1 is SNHLY and CDR2 FYNNEI. This CDR3 has 14 amino acids. The J segment lost 0 bases and the V segment lost 8 bases, leaving 4 bases of the junction unmatched. CDR3 sequence (DNA): TGTGCCAGCGCGGACAGGAACTCTGGAAACACCATATATTTT. It is translated as CASADRNSGNTIYF. Supplemented by reference TRBV2 and TRBJ1-3, the full variable domain reads EPEVTQTPSHQVTQMGQEVILRCVPISNHLYFYWYRQILGQKVEFLVSFYNNEISEKSEIFDDQFSVERPDGSNFTLKIRSTKLEDSAMYFCASADRNSGNTIYFGEGSWLTVV.

The genes are TRBV11-1 and TRBJ2-2; 14 bases map to TRBD2. This CDR3 has 19 amino acids. The V gene's germline CDR1 is SGHAT and CDR2 FQDESV (reference sequence). V shed 4 bases, J shed 3 bases, and the junction held 10 bases outside the gene matches. Here the CDR3 reads CASSSTVTSGRAYTGELFF. CDR3 bases: TGTGCCAGCAGCTCAACTGTGACTAGCGGGAGGGCCTACACCGGGGAGCTGTTTTTT.

V gene TRBV6-1 combines with J gene TRBJ1-6; D not resolved. The germline CDR1 and CDR2 sequences are MNHNS and SASEGT. Trimming removed 11 bases at V and 0 bases at J, with 14 bases between. This CDR3 is 15 amino acids long. The CDR3 DNA reads TGTGCCCACGGGGTGGCAACCTCCTATAATTCACCCCTCCACTTT. This sequence encodes CAHGVATSYNSPLHF.

This chain joins TRBV7-3 and TRBJ1-2, with D perhaps TRBD1 (6 bases). Germline V lookup: CDR1 SGHTA, CDR2 FQGTGA. V lost 4 bases and J lost 6, with 15 bases in between. The CDR3 totals 14 residues. The CDR3 sequence: CASSYRVQGDGYTF. The CDR3, as DNA: TGTGCCAGCAGCTACCGGGTACAGGGCGATGGCTACACCTTC.

Relative to its sample, this clone is medium-sized. V and J are TRBV18 and TRBJ1-1, with D tentatively TRBD1 (6 bases). Trimming cost V 3 bases and J 5 bases, with 16 bases left between them. Germline V lookup: CDR1 KGHSH, CDR2 LQKENI. This CDR3 is built from 15 residues. CDR3 nucleotides: TGTGCCAGCTCACCGCCAAAGGGGGAAGGGACTGAAGCTTTCTTT. This gives the protein CASSPPKGEGTEAFF.

The chain carries TRBV5-1 and TRBJ2-4, with TRBD1 matching over 8 bases. The germline V gene encodes CDR1 SGHRS and CDR2 YFSETQ. The CDR3 consists of 14 residues. The V and J ends lost 4 bases and 5 bases, in that order; junction bases with no gene match: 5. This chain's CDR3 is CASSLAGGENIQYF. CDR3 in DNA: TGCGCCAGCAGCCTCGCAGGGGGCGAAAACATTCAGTACTTC.

This chain joins TRBV7-6 and TRBJ2-7; 9 bases match TRBD1. The CDR3 has 14 amino acids. The germline V gene encodes CDR1 SGHVS and CDR2 FNYEAQ. J was trimmed by 2 bases and V by 2 bases; bases with no gene match: 1. CDR3 sequence (DNA): TGTGCCAGCAGCTTACGACAGGGGGCCTACGAGCAGTACTTC. Encoded protein: CASSLRQGAYEQYF.

The rearrangement uses TRBV7-2 and TRBJ2-1, with TRBD2 identical over 8 bases. Trimming at V came to 5 bases and at J to 6 bases, leaving 12 bases not matched to a gene. This CDR3 comprises 16 residues. Looked up from germline, CDR1 is SGHTA and CDR2 is FQGNSA. The CDR3 DNA sequence: TGTGCCAGCAGCACCTTAGCGGGAATGACCCTCAATGAGCAGTTCTTC. The encoded protein is CASSTLAGMTLNEQFF.

The chain recombines TRBV27 with TRBJ2-7, with 7 bases that match TRBD2. The junction had 8 bases not matched to a gene; V was cut back by 6 bases and J by 0 bases. CDR1 is MNHEY, CDR2 SMNVEV, per germline (reference sequence). The length of the CDR3 is 15 residues. The DNA for the CDR3 is TGTGCCAGCAGGCTGGACGGCGGGAGCTCCTACGAGCAGTACTTC. Protein: CASRLDGGSSYEQYF.

CDR3 sequence reads: CASSFRDRDGYTF. CDR3 nucleotides: TGTGCCAGTAGTTTCCGGGACAGGGACGGCTACACCTTC. This chain uses TRBV19 with TRBJ1-2; 9 bases agree with TRBD1. This CDR3 has 13 amino acids. Germline V gene lookup returns CDR1 LNHDA and CDR2 SQIVND (reference sequence). J was trimmed by 8 bases and V by 5 bases; bases with no gene match: 6.

The rearrangement uses TRBV5-4 and TRBJ2-3; the match to TRBD1 covers 7 bases. Germline CDR1 and CDR2: SGHNT and YYREEE (reference sequence). V trimming: 4 bases; J trimming: 1 base; junction bases outside the gene matches: 9. The CDR3 loop spans 16 amino acids. The DNA for the CDR3 is TGTGCCAGCAGCCTCGCAGGGGGATTGGGCACAGATACGCAGTATTTT. This translates into CASSLAGGLGTDTQYF.